The clone carrying this T cell receptor (beta chain) was seen just once. The CDR3 length is 16 residues. Germline-derived CDR1 and CDR2 are MNHEY and SMNVEV (reference sequence). The V end lost 5 bases, the J end lost 0 bases, and 14 bases lay between the germline ends. The data stem from a study of blood T cell repertoires in COVID-19. Study-level information: Sites across the United States, Italy and Spain contributed samples from acute and convalescent COVID-19. Sources were T cells, B-cell-depleted T cells, or PBMCs; the material itself was cDNA or gDNA.

Per the authors' pipeline: Cell counts per sample came from amplifying reference gene primers. Only in-frame clones appear in the TCRdb table, and some are missing; sequencing was by immunoSEQ multiplex PCR. The D gene and trimming were derived from the DNA, and the V and J assignments and clone size from that table. Of 60,000 to 80,000 clones listed, around 90% are singletons. J is TRBJ2-4 and V is TRBV27; the D gene is possibly TRBD1 (6 bases). The clonotype was recovered from a human donor in a cohort sampled during active COVID-19. The material sequenced was peripheral blood. CDR3 in amino acids: CASSRDTFLAKNIQYF. Written as DNA, the CDR3 is TGTGCCAGCAGTCGGGACACCTTCTTAGCCAAAAACATTCAGTACTTC.